This TCR beta chain was captured in a study of blood T cell repertoires in COVID-19. Individuals drawn from approximately 22 US areas were about 18 to 95 years old. This CDR3 is 13 amino acids long. The germline CDR1 and CDR2 sequences are MNHEY and SVGAGI. V trimming: 5 bases; J trimming: 8 bases; junction bases outside the gene matches: 6. The protocol was immunoSEQ multiplex PCR, while the TCRdb copy is restricted to in-frame clones and leaves out a portion. Of 200,000 to 300,000 clones listed, about 89% are singletons. The chain couples TRBV6-5 to TRBJ1-2, with 9 bases identical to TRBD1. Sequencing was performed on PBMCs or T cells enriched from blood (not recorded which). This TCR derives from a woman aged 30 to 39 who had recovered from COVID-19. CDR3 region: CASSTGGVDGYTF. The CDR3 DNA reads TGTGCCAGCAGTACAGGGGGCGTAGACGGCTACACCTTC.